This T cell receptor beta chain is drawn from a study of PD-L1 blockade in urothelial cancer. In the study overall: About nine tenths of the roughly 30 patients comprised males who had bladder-origin urothelial cancer. Blood analyses occurred 3 weeks (second dose) and 6 weeks post treatment start. Study-wide points: Tumor-associated clones in the blood of durable-benefit patients grew more at 3 weeks.

TCRdb's copy holds only in-frame clones and misses some; the assay was immunoSEQ multiplex PCR. The sample records 25,000 to 35,000 clones, 80% to 90% being singletons. Stated time point: peripheral blood 6 weeks after treatment start. About this clone itself: The antigen is undetermined.

Sequencing used PBMCs, obtained around atezolizumab (anti-PD-L1) treatment. The receptor was derived from a man between 70 and 80 years old with urothelial cancer.

The CDR3 coding sequence is TGTGCCAGCAGCTTGGACAGGGCTACGCAGTATTTT. Translation gives CASSLDRATQYF. The chain has TRBV7-2 and TRBJ2-3; 8 bases fit TRBD1. This CDR3 region has 12 residues. Trimming removed 3 bases from V and 8 bases from J; junction bases left unmatched: 1. CDR1 and CDR2 (germline): SGHTA, FQGNSA.